This T cell receptor beta chain derives from a study of cytomegalovirus exposure and HLA in healthy donors. Use of 60 Vbeta and 13 Jbeta primers characterized the PCR. Profiled with immunoSEQ multiplex PCR; TCRdb holds only in-frame clones, not every one. The sample holds over 120,000 clones, more than 9.5% seen once. Germline CDR1 is MNHNS and CDR2 is SASEGT. V lost 7 bases and J lost 5, with 14 bases in between. The CDR3 is 14 amino acids. A few counts support this clone. The V gene is TRBV6-1, the J gene TRBJ1-4, with D possibly being TRBD1 (6 bases). The origin of this receptor is a man aged 45 to 65 in good health and CMV-seronegative. Material: PBMCs. CDR3: CASTRTELNEKLFF. CDR3 DNA: TGTGCCAGCACTAGGACAGAGTTGAATGAAAAACTGTTTTTT.